The 21 T cell receptor beta chains in this list originate from one sample, sequenced in a study of T cell responses to AZD1222 COVID-19 vaccine. Produced via immunoSEQ multiplex PCR; TCRdb's table is partial and in-frame only. The sample has 70,000 to 95,000 clones, roughly nine tenths seen once. Source: peripheral blood, taken 28 days after the second AZD1222 dose. Receptors were obtained from an adult who received the AZD1222 COVID-19 vaccine.

The chain recombines TRBV3-1 (or the pseudogene TRBV3-2) with TRBJ1-1; D might be TRBD1 (5 bases). Trimming left V 1 base short and J 8 bases short, with 14 bases between. CDR1 is LGHDT and CDR2 is YNNKEL in the germline V gene (reference sequence). The CDR3 is 14 amino acids. The CDR3 DNA is TGTGCCAGCAGCCAAGGAGGTCGGGGACTGGAAGCTTTCTTT. The encoded protein is CASSQGGRGLEAFF.

This chain connects TRBV7-9 to TRBJ1-5; D gene ambiguous. The CDR3 runs to 13 residues. Germline CDR1 and CDR2: SEHNR and FQNEAQ (reference sequence). V lost 5 bases and J 3 bases, leaving 8 bases between the germline ends. This chain's CDR3 is CASSRVSNQPQHF. DNA for the CDR3: TGTGCCAGCAGCCGGGTTTCCAATCAGCCCCAGCATTTT.

The chain uses TRBV6-5 and TRBJ2-3; 10 bases line up with TRBD2. Trimming at V came to 8 bases and at J to 5 bases, leaving 10 bases not matched to a gene. Germline V CDR1 and CDR2: MNHEY, SVGAGI. The CDR3 has 15 amino acids. The CDR3 nucleotides read TGTGCCAGCTGGAGCGGGGGGGCCGGTCAAGATACGCAGTATTTT. Translating it yields CASWSGGAGQDTQYF.

The chain is built from TRBV7-6 and TRBJ1-6; D unclear. The CDR3 is 15 residues long. Looked up from germline, CDR1 is SGHVS and CDR2 is FNYEAQ. Trimming removed 1 base at V and 6 bases at J, with 10 bases between. The CDR3 reads CASSLGSWGNSPLHF. The CDR3 nucleotides are TGTGCCAGCAGCTTAGGCTCCTGGGGTAATTCACCCCTCCACTTT.

The rearrangement joins TRBV30 to TRBJ1-3; D uncertain. CDR1 GTSNPN and CDR2 SVGIG come from the germline V gene (reference sequence). V was shortened by 2 bases and J by 0 bases, with 5 bases between the two germline ends. CDR3 length: 13 amino acids. The CDR3 region is CAWSRSSGNTIYF. The CDR3 nucleotides are TGTGCCTGGAGTCGGTCCTCTGGAAACACCATATATTTT. The whole variable domain, filled in from reference TRBV30 and TRBJ1-3, reads SQTIHQWPATLVQPVGSPLSLECTVEGTSNPNLYWYRQAAGRGLQLLFYSVGIGQISSEVPQNLSASRPQDRQFILSSKKLLLSDSGFYLCAWSRSSGNTIYFGEGSWLTVV.

The J gene is TRBJ2-5, the V gene TRBV6-5; D possibly matches TRBD1 or TRBD2 (6 bases each). The CDR3 is 14 amino acids. From germline, CDR1 is MNHEY and CDR2 SVGAGI. The ends were cut back, 0 bases at V and 7 bases at J, with 12 bases in the middle. CDR3 coding DNA: TGTGCCAGCAGTTACTCGGAGGGGGTCGGGACCCAGTACTTC. It yields the protein CASSYSEGVGTQYF.

The chain recombines TRBV7-8 with TRBJ1-4; D gene ambiguous. Trimming took off 0 bases at V and 3 bases at J, with 17 bases between the two ends. The CDR3 is made up of 18 amino acids. Germline V gene sequence: CDR1 SGHVS, CDR2 FQNEAQ. CDR3 sequence reads: CASSLAPGSLAPNEKLFF. The CDR3 DNA reads as TGTGCCAGCAGCTTAGCGCCGGGGTCCCTAGCGCCTAATGAAAAACTGTTTTTT.

The J gene is TRBJ1-6, the V gene TRBV28; no clear D. The CDR3 runs to 14 residues. Per germline, CDR1 MDHEN and CDR2 SYDVKM. V dropped 6 bases and J dropped 0 bases, with 6 bases sitting between them. The DNA of the CDR3 is TGTGCCAGCAGGGTCCCCTCCTATAATTCACCCCTCCACTTT. As protein: CASRVPSYNSPLHF.

This clone was seen a few times. A junction end diverges from the germline sequence, so it may reflect a read error. The rearrangement uses TRBV5-4 and TRBJ2-7; 7 bases agree with TRBD2. The CDR3 length is 12 residues. CDR1 is SGHNT and CDR2 is YYREEE in the germline V gene (reference sequence). The CDR3 nucleotides are TGTGCCAGCAGCTTTCCACCGGGACTACCGACCTTC. Translated, it gives CASSFPPGLPTF.

This chain links TRBV6-2 or TRBV6-3 with TRBJ2-3; D might be TRBD1 or TRBD2, each matching 7 bases. The germline V and J ends were trimmed by 2 bases and 4 bases, with 22 bases remaining between them. The CDR3 is 18 residues long. The germline V gene has CDR1 MNHEY and CDR2 SVGEGT. The CDR3 sequence: CASSYHPSGTEPSDTQYF. In nucleotides, the CDR3 is TGTGCCAGCAGTTACCACCCGAGCGGGACAGAACCCTCAGATACGCAGTATTTT.

This chain uses TRBV16 with TRBJ1-1; 7 nucleotides agree with TRBD1. The CDR3 has 13 residues. The germline gives CDR1 KGHSY, CDR2 FQNENV. The J segment lost 4 bases and the V segment lost 6 bases, leaving 5 bases of the junction unmatched. CDR3 residues: CASSPTGATEAFF. The DNA of the CDR3 is TGTGCCAGCAGTCCTACAGGGGCCACTGAAGCTTTCTTT.

The chain uses TRBV28 and TRBJ1-3, with TRBD1 matching 7 bases. Germline V gene sequence: CDR1 MDHEN, CDR2 SYDVKM. Trimming cost V 2 bases and J 4 bases; bases outside gene matches: 8. This CDR3 spans 16 amino acids. CDR3 loop: CASSLMTGSAGNTIYF. CDR3 nucleotides: TGTGCCAGCAGTTTAATGACAGGGTCAGCAGGAAACACCATATATTTT. Filled out from reference TRBV28 and TRBJ1-3, the complete variable domain reads DVKVTQSSRYLVKRTGEKVFLECVQDMDHENMFWYRQDPGLGLRLIYFSYDVKMKEKGDIPEGYSVSREKKERFSLILESASTNQTSMYLCASSLMTGSAGNTIYFGEGSWLTVV.

The V call is TRBV2, the J call TRBJ2-1, with D possibly being TRBD2 (7 bases). Germline V gene sequence: CDR1 SNHLY, CDR2 FYNNEI. V shed 3 bases and J shed 0 bases, with 15 bases lying between them. The CDR3 length is 17 residues. CDR3 sequence: CASSDITGGHSYNEQFF. CDR3 nucleotides: TGTGCCAGCAGTGATATCACGGGGGGACACTCCTACAATGAGCAGTTCTTC.

The rearrangement links TRBV18 to TRBJ2-7, with D perhaps TRBD1 (5 bases). V was cut by 1 base and J by 2 bases, with 15 bases left in between. The germline CDR1 and CDR2 sequences are KGHSH and LQKENI. CDR3 length: 16 amino acids. The CDR3 sequence is CASSPLTTALTYEQYF. In DNA, the CDR3 is TGTGCCAGCTCACCACTAACGACAGCCCTCACCTACGAGCAGTACTTC. Supplemented by reference TRBV18 and TRBJ2-7, the full variable domain reads NAGVMQNPRHLVRRRGQEARLRCSPMKGHSHVYWYRQLPEEGLKFMVYLQKENIIDESGMPKERFSAEFPKEGPSILRIQQVVRGDSAAYFCASSPLTTALTYEQYFGPGTRLTVT.

This chain connects TRBV25-1 to TRBJ2-3, with D possibly being TRBD1 (6 bases). The CDR3 extends over 14 amino acids. The V gene lost 6 bases and the J gene lost 4 bases, with 14 bases spanning the gap. Germline CDR1 reads MGHDK; CDR2 reads SYGVNS. CDR3 loop: CASSLQGSADTQYF. CDR3 in DNA: TGTGCCAGCAGCTTACAGGGTAGCGCAGATACGCAGTATTTT.

The chain is built from TRBV11-1 and TRBJ1-6, with 9 bases lining up with TRBD1. This CDR3 is built from 16 residues. The germline CDR1 and CDR2 sequences are SGHAT and FQDESV (reference sequence). V shed 1 base and J 8 bases; nucleotides not matched to a gene: 6. The chain's CDR3 is CASSLGVRTGDSPLHF. The CDR3 coding sequence is TGTGCCAGCAGCTTAGGAGTAAGGACAGGGGATTCACCCCTCCACTTT.

This clone was detected once. The V gene is TRBV28, the J gene TRBJ2-7; maybe TRBD1 (6 bases). CDR1 and CDR2 (germline): MDHEN, SYDVKM. The CDR3 is 11 amino acids. Trimming removed 3 bases from V and 13 bases from J, with 13 bases in between. The CDR3 bases are TGTGCCAGCAGTTTCTCTGGACAGTCATACTTC. Its protein product is CASSFSGQSYF.

J is TRBJ2-5 and V is TRBV12-3 or TRBV12-4; 7 bases map to TRBD1. Trimming removed 4 bases from V and 5 bases from J; junction bases left unmatched: 4. The CDR3 length is 13 residues. The CDR3 DNA reads as TGTGCCAGCAGTTGGACAGGTGGGGAGACCCAGTACTTC. It encodes CASSWTGGETQYF.

This chain links TRBV3-1 (or the pseudogene TRBV3-2) with TRBJ1-6; weak D call: TRBD1 (6 bases). The germline V gene has CDR1 LGHDT and CDR2 YNNKEL (reference sequence). V was clipped by 8 bases and J by 8 bases, with 10 bases between them. The length of the CDR3 is 12 residues. The CDR3, as DNA: TGTGCCAGCCAGGACAGTCATTCACCCCTCCACTTT. This encodes CASQDSHSPLHF.

This chain links TRBV7-2 with TRBJ1-2; possible D gene TRBD1, 5 bases. This CDR3 contains 12 residues. CDR1 and CDR2 from the germline V gene are SGHTA and FQGNSA. Trimming left V 5 bases short and J 5 bases short, with 9 bases between. CDR3 coding DNA: TGTGCCAGCAGCCCCGCAGGGTATGGCTACACCTTC. Its protein is CASSPAGYGYTF.

This chain uses TRBV5-1 with TRBJ1-1, with a tentative D call TRBD1 (6 bases). The CDR3 loop spans 18 amino acids. Trimming pared 0 bases from V and 0 bases from J, leaving 18 bases between. Germline V gene lookup returns CDR1 SGHRS and CDR2 YFSETQ. CDR3 bases: TGCGCCAGCAGCTTGGTCGGGGGGCGACAAGAAATGAACACTGAAGCTTTCTTT. Its translation: CASSLVGGRQEMNTEAFF.